This TCR beta chain was documented in a study of T-cell memory formation after mild COVID-19. The CDR3 has 18 amino acids. Germline V lookup: CDR1 DFQATT, CDR2 SNEGSKA (reference sequence). J lost 0 bases, V lost 1 base, and 12 bases had no gene match. TCRdb reprocessed the 5' RACE reads with MiXCR, giving one entry per CDR3 protein. The sample lists roughly 560,000 distinct CDR3 sequences; roughly 20% were seen once. This clonotype appeared a few times. The receptor was isolated from an adult woman who had mild COVID-19 (a few samples of this study predate the infection). Cell type and time point are not known. The chain combines TRBV20-1 with TRBJ2-1, with 7 nucleotides matching TRBD2. The sequenced sample was PBMCs or a T cell subset sorted from them (not recorded which). The DNA of the CDR3 is TGCAGTGCTAGAGGTGCTAGCGGCACCCACAGCTCCTACAATGAGCAGTTCTTC. This codes for CSARGASGTHSSYNEQFF.